These T cell receptor beta chains were read from a single sample in a study of Graves' ophthalmopathy and Graves' hyperthyroidism. MiXCR, applied by TCRdb to the multiplex PCR reads, yields one record per CDR3 protein. The table lists about 500,000 distinct CDR3 sequences, roughly 14% of them singletons. Sequenced sample: blood. Source of these receptors: a woman younger than 45 with Graves' ophthalmopathy. Each CDR3 is given with its conserved first and last residue. A D gene is named only where the DNA matches it firmly. Where a row states a size, it is once, few, many or the class of an expanded clone; other rows omit it.

>TRBV13|TRBD2|TRBJ2-5|many
TGTGCCAGCAGCTCGGGGACTAGCGCTTGGGAGACCCAGTACTTC
CASSSGTSAWETQYF
>TRBV18|NA|TRBJ2-7|many
TGTGCCAGCTCACCAGTCCAGGGCTCCGAGCAGTACTTC
CASSPVQGSEQYF
>TRBV6-5|NA|TRBJ1-6|many
TGTGCCAGCAGTTACCTCAGGGGCCCTGGGTATAATTCACCCCTCCACTTT
CASSYLRGPGYNSPLHF
>TRBV10-3|TRBD1|TRBJ2-5|many
TGTGCCATCAGTGAGACCAGGACAGGGGAAGAGACCCAGTACTTC
CAISETRTGEETQYF
>TRBV29-1|NA|TRBJ1-1|many
TGCAGCGTTGACGGCGGGGGTATCACTGAAGCTTTCTTT
CSVDGGGITEAFF
>TRBV28|NA|TRBJ2-5|many
TGTGCCAGCAGTGGGGTCAGCCAGGAGGACCAGTACTTC
CASSGVSQEDQYF
>TRBV10-2|NA|TRBJ1-1|many
TGCGCCAGCAGTGATCGGCACACGAACACTGAAGCTTTCTTT
CASSDRHTNTEAFF
>TRBV11-2|NA|TRBJ1-5|NA
TGTGCCAGCAGCTTAGTGGCCAGATTCTATAGCAATCAGCCCCAGCATTTT
CASSLVARFYSNQPQHF
>TRBV7-3|TRBD1|TRBJ2-7|many
TGTGCCAGCAGTCTGACAGGGGGCGGCGAGCAGTACTTC
CASSLTGGGEQYF
>TRBV12-3/TRBV12-4|TRBD2|TRBJ2-7|many
TGTGCCAGCAGCCGGGACTACCATGAGTACTTC
CASSRDYHEYF
>TRBV2|NA|TRBJ1-2|many
TGTGCCAGCAGCTCCAGACTGGACGGCCCTGGCTACACCTTC
CASSSRLDGPGYTF
>TRBV12-3/TRBV12-4|NA|TRBJ1-1|many
TGTGCCAGCAGTTTAAGGGGCGGCCCGAACACTGAAGCTTTCTTT
CASSLRGGPNTEAFF
>TRBV12-3/TRBV12-4|NA|TRBJ1-5|many
TGTGCCAGCAGTTTACGAGGAGGGCATCAGCCCCAGCATTTT
CASSLRGGHQPQHF
>TRBV11-2|TRBD2|TRBJ2-3|few
TGTGCCAGCAGCTTTCTGGGACTAAATAGTGATACGCAGTATTTT
CASSFLGLNSDTQYF
>TRBV20-1|TRBD1|TRBJ1-1|NA
TGCAGTGCTAGAGATGATTATACAGGGGGGAACACTGAAGCTTTCTTT
CSARDDYTGGNTEAFF
>TRBV12-3/TRBV12-4|NA|TRBJ2-7|many
TGTGCCAGCAGCCATGGCAGCGAGCAGTACTTC
CASSHGSEQYF
>TRBV12-3/TRBV12-4|TRBD1|TRBJ2-5|few
TGTGCCAGCAGTCTTACAGGGGTCCCAGAGACCCAGTACTTC
CASSLTGVPETQYF
>TRBV10-2|NA|TRBJ1-1|many
TGCGTCAGTAAAAGACATGACACTGAAGCTTTCTTT
CVSKRHDTEAFF
>TRBV6-1|NA|TRBJ2-7|NA
TGTGCCAGCAGGGACGGGAGTTCCTACGAGCAGTACTTC
CASRDGSSYEQYF
>TRBV20-1|NA|TRBJ1-2|many
TGCAGTGCTCTATGGACAGCGAACTATGGCTACACCTTC
CSALWTANYGYTF
>TRBV30|NA|TRBJ2-6|NA
TGTGCCTGGGTTCGATGGGGCTCAAGCTCTGGGGCCAACGTCCTGACTTTC
CAWVRWGSSSGANVLTF
>TRBV20-1|NA|TRBJ2-7|many
TGCAGTGCTAGAACCCTGGTGGACGAGCAGTACTTC
CSARTLVDEQYF
>TRBV20-1|TRBD1|TRBJ2-7|many
TGCAGTGCTAGAGATACTCGTCAGGGGGACCTAAATCCCCCCTACGAGCAGTACTTC
CSARDTRQGDLNPPYEQYF
>TRBV7-8|NA|TRBJ1-1|many
TGTGCCAGCAGCTTAGCCTGGGGGCGCGAAGCTTTCTTT
CASSLAWGREAFF
>TRBV18|TRBD1|TRBJ1-1|NA
TGTGCCAGCTCACCCGGGACAGGAGGTGGCCTGAACACTGAAGCTTTCTTT
CASSPGTGGGLNTEAFF
>TRBV6-2/TRBV6-3|NA|TRBJ2-7|many
TGTGCCAGCAGTTACCGGGATACCTACGAGCAGTACTTC
CASSYRDTYEQYF
>TRBV27|NA|TRBJ1-1|many
TGTGCCAGCAGTTTCCACAGAACCACTGAAGCTTTCTTT
CASSFHRTTEAFF
>TRBV12-5|TRBD1|TRBJ2-6|many
TGTGCTAGTGGTTTTGCGACAGGGGCCGGGGCCAACGTCCTGACTTTC
CASGFATGAGANVLTF
>TRBV6-5|TRBD1|TRBJ1-5|many
TGTGCCAGCAGTTACCCAAACAGGGGGTATGGCAATCAGCCCCAGCATTTT
CASSYPNRGYGNQPQHF
>TRBV19|NA|TRBJ2-7|NA
TGTGCCAGTAGTATACGTGAGGGGTTCTACGAGCAGTACTTC
CASSIREGFYEQYF
>TRBV20-1|NA|TRBJ2-7|many
TGCAGTGCTAGAGCCGGGTACTCCTACGAGCAGTACTTC
CSARAGYSYEQYF
>TRBV19|NA|TRBJ2-2|NA
TGTGCCAGTAGCCCGAGCCGGGCTCTCGGGCACACCGGGGAGCTGTTTTTT
CASSPSRALGHTGELFF
>TRBV7-8|NA|TRBJ2-5|many
TGTGCCAGCAGACAGAGGGTAGCGTTCCAAGAGACCCAGTACTTC
CASRQRVAFQETQYF
>TRBV30|TRBD1|TRBJ1-1|NA
TGTGCCGGGAGGACAGGGGAGGTCACTGAAGCTTTCTTT
CAGRTGEVTEAFF
>TRBV19|NA|TRBJ1-6|many
TGTGCCAGTAGTAAGCTGTCCAACTCACCCCTCCACTTT
CASSKLSNSPLHF
>TRBV12-3/TRBV12-4|NA|TRBJ2-2|many
TGTGCCAGCAGTTTAGGGACAAGGACGAACACCGGGGAGCTGTTTTTT
CASSLGTRTNTGELFF
>TRBV6-5|NA|TRBJ1-2|many
TGTGCCAGCAGTTACTCGGGGGGAACCCTTAACTATGGCTACACCTTC
CASSYSGGTLNYGYTF
>TRBV11-2|NA|TRBJ1-2|many
TGTGCCAGCAGCTTAGATCCTAGGGGAGACTATGGCTACACCTTC
CASSLDPRGDYGYTF
>TRBV11-1|NA|TRBJ2-6|many
TGTGCCAGCAGCCAGTCTGGGGACCTCTCTGGGGCCAACGTCCTGACTTTC
CASSQSGDLSGANVLTF
>TRBV27|NA|TRBJ2-2|many
TGTGCCAGCAGTTTATTTGCCAACACCGGGGAGCTGTTTTTT
CASSLFANTGELFF
>TRBV10-3|NA|TRBJ1-5|many
TGTGCCATCAGTGAGTCGAATGGAAAGAATCAGCCCCAGCATTTT
CAISESNGKNQPQHF
>TRBV10-3|TRBD1|TRBJ1-6|few
TGTGCCATCAGTCCGACAGGGCCAAATTCACCCCTCCACTTT
CAISPTGPNSPLHF